The 14 T cell receptor beta chains reported below all come from one sample, sequenced in a study of technical replicates of blood from a few donors. Only in-frame clones appear in the TCRdb table, and some are missing; sequencing was by immunoSEQ multiplex PCR. The sample lists under 90,000 clones, 93% seen once, with 0.24% in the top ten. Sequenced input: T cells isolated from PBMCs. These receptors all stem from a human donor in good health.

The V and J genes are TRBV4-1 and TRBJ2-1; tentatively, D is TRBD2 (6 bases). The CDR3 sequence is 14 residues long. Germline CDR1 and CDR2: MGHRA and YSYEKL. Deletions cut 4 bases from V and 4 bases from J, with 11 bases between. As DNA, the CDR3 is TGCGCCAGCAGCCGGGGGGAGGCTTACAATGAGCAGTTCTTC. It codes for CASSRGEAYNEQFF.

A single count supports this clone. The chain combines TRBV27 with TRBJ1-1; TRBD1 might be the D (5 bases). CDR1 MNHEY and CDR2 SMNVEV come from the germline V gene (reference sequence). There are 14 residues in the CDR3. Between the trimmed V and J ends, which lost 3 bases and 4 bases, there was a span of 12 bases. The DNA of the CDR3 is TGTGCCAGCAGTTTTGGGCGGGGGGGCACTGAAGCTTTCTTT. This encodes CASSFGRGGTEAFF.

The chain joins TRBV6-5 to TRBJ2-6; D gene uncertain. This CDR3 has 12 residues. Germline V gives CDR1 MNHEY, CDR2 SVGAGI. V was shortened by 7 bases and J by 3 bases, with 4 bases between the two germline ends. The CDR3 loop reads CASMSGANVLTF. In DNA, the CDR3 is TGTGCCAGCATGAGTGGGGCCAACGTCCTGACTTTC.

The rearrangement joins TRBV10-3 to TRBJ2-2; D is unclear. Deletions cut 2 bases from V and 8 bases from J, with 6 bases between. Germline CDR1 and CDR2: ENHRY and SYGVKD. The CDR3 consists of 12 residues. The CDR3 region is CAISEPGGELFF. The CDR3 bases are TGTGCCATCAGTGAGCCCGGTGGGGAGCTGTTTTTT.

The chain couples TRBV19 to TRBJ1-2, with D possibly matching TRBD1 (6 bases). This CDR3 contains 13 residues. Germline values: CDR1 LNHDA, CDR2 SQIVND (reference sequence). V dropped 7 bases and J dropped 1 base, with 10 bases sitting between them. The CDR3 sequence is CASTTRGNYGYTF. For the CDR3, the DNA is TGTGCCAGTACCACCAGGGGTAACTATGGCTACACCTTC. The full variable domain, completed using reference TRBV19 and TRBJ1-2, is DGGITQSPKYLFRKEGQNVTLSCEQNLNHDAMYWYRQDPGQGLRLIYYSQIVNDFQKGDIAEGYSVSREKKESFPLTVTSAQKNPTAFYLCASTTRGNYGYTFGSGTRLTVV.

The V call is TRBV27, the J call TRBJ1-2; tentative D call: TRBD1 (6 bases). V lost 3 bases, J lost 2 bases, and 16 bases lay in between. The CDR3 runs to 16 residues. Germline-derived CDR1 and CDR2 are MNHEY and SMNVEV (reference sequence). CDR3 sequence (DNA): TGTGCCAGCAGTTTTATGCAGGGGCGCGGGAACTATGGCTACACCTTC. Translating it yields CASSFMQGRGNYGYTF.

The chain joins TRBV5-1 to TRBJ2-3; maybe TRBD1 (6 bases). V was trimmed by 4 bases and J by 1 base, leaving 16 bases between them. The CDR3 length is 16 residues. The germline V gene encodes CDR1 SGHRS and CDR2 YFSETQ. The CDR3 DNA sequence: TGCGCCAGCAGCGCCTCCAGGGGCCAGGGCACAGATACGCAGTATTTT. This encodes CASSASRGQGTDTQYF.

The chain uses TRBV9 and TRBJ1-2; no clear D. This CDR3 comprises 14 residues. The germline V gene encodes CDR1 SGDLS and CDR2 YYNGEE. Trimming removed 0 bases from V and 6 bases from J, with 12 bases in between. In DNA form, the CDR3 reads TGTGCCAGCAGCGTAGGTCCGGGGTCGGATGGCTACACCTTC. It yields the protein CASSVGPGSDGYTF.

This chain joins TRBV15 and TRBJ2-2, with 7 bases aligning to TRBD1. Germline V gives CDR1 LNHNV, CDR2 YYDKDF (reference sequence). CDR3 size: 17 residues. V lost 4 bases to trimming and J lost 0 bases; unmatched junction nucleotides: 8. The DNA of the CDR3 is TGTGCCACCAGCAACCTTGGACAGGCGACGAACACCGGGGAGCTGTTTTTT. Protein: CATSNLGQATNTGELFF.

The chain uses TRBV9 and TRBJ2-3; D unclear. V lost 4 bases and J 0 bases, leaving 12 bases between the germline ends. The CDR3 length is 15 residues. The germline CDR1 and CDR2 sequences are SGDLS and YYNGEE. The CDR3 DNA sequence: TGTGCCAGCAGCAAACCTAGATCTAGCACAGATACGCAGTATTTT. The encoded protein is CASSKPRSSTDTQYF.

The V and J genes are TRBV7-2 and TRBJ2-7; TRBD1 aligns across 8 bases. The germline V gene has CDR1 SGHTA and CDR2 FQGNSA. This CDR3 has 14 residues. V lost 2 bases, J lost 6 bases, and 6 bases stayed unmatched. The CDR3 DNA is TGTGCCAGCAGCTTACGGCGGACAGGGTTCGAGCAGTACTTC. Amino acids: CASSLRRTGFEQYF.

The V and J genes are TRBV28 and TRBJ1-4; TRBD1 is a possible D gene (6 bases). The ends were cut back, 2 bases at V and 8 bases at J, with 18 bases in the middle. The length of the CDR3 is 16 residues. CDR1 and CDR2 from the germline V gene are MDHEN and SYDVKM. In DNA form, the CDR3 reads TGTGCCAGCAGTTTAGGGGGGGGCCAGGGAAGGGAAAAACTGTTTTTT. As protein: CASSLGGGQGREKLFF.

The rearrangement joins TRBV23-1 to TRBJ2-7; possibly TRBD1 for D (6 bases). TRBV23-1 is identified as an open reading frame with a role that is uncertain. The germline V and J ends were trimmed by 8 bases and 2 bases, with 16 bases remaining between them. This CDR3 spans 14 amino acids. The CDR3 DNA follows: TGCGCCAGCTTATCTAGACAGGCTGCCTACGAGCAGTACTTC. Its translation: CASLSRQAAYEQYF.

The chain carries TRBV9 and TRBJ2-2, with 12 bases lining up with TRBD2. The germline CDR1 and CDR2 sequences are SGDLS and YYNGEE. CDR3 length equals 17 residues. The trim removed 4 bases at V and 0 bases at J, leaving 4 bases unmatched. This CDR3 reads CASSRGLAGSNTGELFF. The CDR3 nucleotides are TGTGCCAGCAGCCGCGGACTAGCGGGATCGAACACCGGGGAGCTGTTTTTT. Full variable domain (missing parts from reference TRBV9 and TRBJ2-2): DSGVTQTPKHLITATGQRVTLRCSPRSGDLSVYWYQQSLDQGLQFLIQYYNGEERAKGNILERFSAQQFPDLHSELNLSSLELGDSALYFCASSRGLAGSNTGELFFGEGSRLTVL.